The next 24 T cell receptor beta chains were all read from a single sample in a study of T cell repertoires in cytomegalovirus infection (dated by TCRdb to about 2019). Sequenced on an Illumina HiSeq 1500. TCRdb handled the public reads itself, with Q25 trimming in fastp and clone calling in MiXCR, and kept productive beta chains. Rows matching on CDR3 protein sequence are summarized as one entry with the most common DNA and genes. The sample profile shows around 490,000 distinct CDR3 sequences; around a quarter of them were found once. Under 15% of the sample is held by the ten biggest clonotypes. Sequencing was performed on PBMCs. The source is a human donor in good health (CMV status not recorded). Some clones in this sample may be carry-over from other donors' samples.

The CDR3 sequence: CASRERSGAKNIQYF. The CDR3 nucleotides are TGTGCCAGCAGGGAGCGGAGTGGGGCCAAAAACATTCAGTACTTC. V gene TRBV12-3 or TRBV12-4 combines with J gene TRBJ2-4; possible D gene TRBD2, 5 bases. V gave up 6 bases and J gave up 1 base, with 13 bases separating them. The length of the CDR3 is 15 residues.

This clonotype was detected many times. V and J are TRBV7-2 and TRBJ2-4; 10 bases are shared with TRBD2. Germline assignment: CDR1 SGHTA and CDR2 FQGNSA. With 1 base clipped from V and 3 bases from J, the junction kept 6 bases outside the gene matches. The CDR3 has 17 amino acids. This CDR3 is CASSLGGLAENKNIQYF. The CDR3 DNA is TGTGCCAGCAGCTTAGGCGGACTAGCGGAGAACAAAAACATTCAGTACTTC. Full variable domain (missing parts from reference TRBV7-2 and TRBJ2-4): GAGVSQSPSNKVTEKGKDVELRCDPISGHTALYWYRQSLGQGLEFLIYFQGNSAPDKSGLPSDRFSAERTGGSVSTLTIQRTQQEDSAVYLCASSLGGLAENKNIQYFGAGTRLSVL.

This clonotype appeared a few times. V and J are TRBV27 and TRBJ2-4, with D possibly TRBD2 on 5 matching bases. The V and J ends lost 5 bases and 5 bases respectively, with 22 bases between them. The CDR3 runs 17 residues. CDR1 and CDR2 (germline): MNHEY, SMNVEV (reference sequence). CDR3 bases: TGTGCCAGCAGTCCCCTGGCGGTTCTTATGAGGGAAAACATTCAGTACTTC. Its translation is CASSPLAVLMRENIQYF.

There are a few counts of this clonotype. This chain joins TRBV27 and TRBJ2-3, with 7 bases lining up with TRBD2. The CDR3 sequence is 15 residues long. V shed 7 bases and J 0 bases; nucleotides not matched to a gene: 7. The germline gives CDR1 MNHEY, CDR2 SMNVEV (reference sequence). CDR3 bases: TGTGCCAGCACTCCTTGGGAGGGAAGCACAGATACGCAGTATTTT. Residues: CASTPWEGSTDTQYF.

This clonotype was recorded at least ten times. The gene calls are TRBV7-2 and TRBJ2-6; D not certain. Trimming pared 4 bases from V and 10 bases from J, leaving 14 bases between. CDR3 length: 14 residues. Germline loops: CDR1 SGHTA, CDR2 FQGNSA. CDR3 sequence reads: CASSSAGPSNVLTF. The CDR3, as DNA: TGTGCCAGCAGCTCAGCCGGGCCTTCAAACGTCCTGACTTTC. The full variable domain, with the rest looked up from reference TRBV7-2 and TRBJ2-6, is GAGVSQSPSNKVTEKGKDVELRCDPISGHTALYWYRQSLGQGLEFLIYFQGNSAPDKSGLPSDRFSAERTGGSVSTLTIQRTQQEDSAVYLCASSSAGPSNVLTFGAGSRLTVL.

The chain employs TRBV12-3 or TRBV12-4 and TRBJ2-7, with TRBD1 matching 9 bases. There are 14 residues in the CDR3. The ends lost 4 bases at V and 6 bases at J; junction bases unmatched: 7. This CDR3 is CASSSSTGGSEQYV. CDR3 coding DNA: TGTGCCAGCAGTTCCTCAACAGGGGGCAGCGAGCAGTACGTC.

The chain combines TRBV5-1 with TRBJ1-1, with D unresolved. The CDR3 length is 13 residues. Trimming shortened V by 0 bases and J by 4 bases, and 7 bases separated the two germline ends. Germline assignment: CDR1 SGHRS and CDR2 YFSETQ. DNA of the CDR3: TGCGCCAGCAGCTTGGGTCCGGTCACTGAAGCTTTCTTT. Translation: CASSLGPVTEAFF.

This clonotype was detected a few times. The rearrangement links TRBV12-3 or TRBV12-4 to TRBJ1-1; D is unresolved. V dropped 6 bases and J dropped 6 bases, with 20 bases sitting between them. This CDR3 comprises 15 residues. The CDR3 sequence is CASSQGPPGRSEAFF. The CDR3, as DNA: TGTGCCAGCAGCCAAGGGCCGCCCGGGAGGTCTGAAGCTTTCTTT.

Many counts were recorded for this clonotype. This chain uses TRBV7-2 with TRBJ2-1, with D possibly being TRBD2 (5 bases). The germline V gene has CDR1 SGHTA and CDR2 FQGNSA. Between the trimmed V and J ends, which lost 0 bases and 7 bases, there was a span of 16 bases. This CDR3 is 16 amino acids long. CDR3 sequence reads: CASSLAGVAQGNEQFF. The DNA for the CDR3 is TGTGCCAGCAGCTTAGCGGGAGTAGCCCAAGGAAATGAGCAGTTCTTC.

V and J are TRBV7-7 and TRBJ2-5; 10 nucleotides agree with TRBD1. Trimming took 9 bases from V and 5 from J; bases not matched to a gene: 9. CDR1 SSHAT and CDR2 FNYEAQ come from the germline V gene (reference sequence). This CDR3 has 14 amino acids. The CDR3 DNA follows: TGTGCCAGGAGCCTCGGGACAGGGGCGGAGACCCAGTACTTC. It yields the protein CARSLGTGAETQYF.

This clonotype was detected only a few times. V usage is TRBV27 and J usage is TRBJ1-2, with 7 bases fitting TRBD1. CDR3 size: 15 residues. Germline loops: CDR1 MNHEY, CDR2 SMNVEV (reference sequence). The V segment lost 6 bases and the J segment 6 bases; nucleotides outside the gene matches: 13. The CDR3 sequence: CASRTLGTALHGYTF. CDR3 in DNA: TGTGCCAGCAGGACCTTAGGGACAGCCCTTCATGGCTACACCTTC.

The chain is built from TRBV9 and TRBJ1-2; 7 nucleotides agree with TRBD1. Germline assignment: CDR1 SGDLS and CDR2 YYNGEE. The CDR3 extends over 13 amino acids. With 3 bases clipped from V and 6 bases from J, the junction kept 5 bases outside the gene matches. The CDR3 DNA follows: TGTGCCAGCAGCGCGACAGGGATCCATGGCTACACCTTC. Translation: CASSATGIHGYTF.

This chain uses TRBV11-3 with TRBJ2-7; 7 bases are shared with TRBD1. Germline assignment: CDR1 SGHNT and CDR2 YENEEA. The V and J ends lost 3 bases and 12 bases, in that order; junction bases with no gene match: 5. The CDR3 is made up of 11 amino acids. CDR3 coding DNA: TGTGCCAGCAGCTTCCAGGACAGGATGTACGTC. This sequence encodes CASSFQDRMYV.

In this sample, this clonotype turned up many times. The chain couples TRBV7-9 to TRBJ2-1; the D gene is possibly TRBD2 (6 bases). The germline V gene has CDR1 SEHNR and CDR2 FQNEAQ (reference sequence). Trimming took off 6 bases at V and 0 bases at J, with 12 bases between the two ends. The CDR3 contains 15 residues. The CDR3 sequence is CASRRDSHSYNEQFF. In DNA, the CDR3 is TGTGCCAGCAGGCGGGACTCCCACTCCTACAATGAGCAGTTCTTC.

This clonotype was recorded a few times. The chain carries TRBV29-1 and TRBJ2-5; D is possibly TRBD1 (5 bases). V was shortened by 2 bases and J by 2 bases, with 6 bases between the two germline ends. Germline-derived CDR1 and CDR2 are SQVTM and ANQGSEA. The CDR3 runs 12 residues. CDR3: CSVERQQETQYF. The CDR3 DNA sequence: TGCAGCGTTGAAAGACAGCAAGAGACCCAGTACTTC.

V and J are TRBV5-4 and TRBJ2-2; 10 nucleotides agree with TRBD1. CDR3 length equals 16 residues. Germline-derived CDR1 and CDR2 are SGHNT and YYREEE (reference sequence). Unmatched junction bases numbered 5, after V lost 4 bases and J lost 2 bases. The CDR3 DNA reads TGTGCCAGCAGCCCTCGACAGGGGGCAAACACCGGGGAGCTGTTTTTT. Encoded protein: CASSPRQGANTGELFF. The full variable domain, completed using reference TRBV5-4 and TRBJ2-2, is ETGVTQSPTHLIKTRGQQVTLRCSSQSGHNTVSWYQQALGQGPQFIFQYYREEENGRGNFPPRFSGLQFPNYSSELNVNALELDDSALYLCASSPRQGANTGELFFGEGSRLTVL.

This clonotype was recorded many times. The genes are TRBV7-8 and TRBJ2-2; TRBD2 matches 7 bases. The CDR3 has 15 residues. Trimming removed 7 bases from V and 5 bases from J; junction bases left unmatched: 10. From germline, CDR1 is SGHVS and CDR2 FQNEAQ. This CDR3 reads CASTLGSGLTGELFF. The CDR3 DNA follows: TGTGCCAGCACCTTGGGTAGCGGGTTGACCGGGGAGCTGTTTTTT.

The genes are TRBV10-1 and TRBJ2-3; 9 bases fit TRBD2. The CDR3 runs to 16 residues. V lost 5 bases and J lost 2; bases outside the gene matches: 8. Germline CDR1 is WNHNN and CDR2 is SYGVQD (reference sequence). CDR3 DNA sequence: TGCGCCAGCAGTTCTATCAGCGGGAGGTACACAGATACGCAGTATTTT. Its protein product is CASSSISGRYTDTQYF.

In its sample, this clonotype was seen a few times. V usage is TRBV6-1 and J usage is TRBJ2-2; TRBD2 matches at 10 bases. The germline V gene has CDR1 MNHNS and CDR2 SASEGT. The CDR3 contains 17 residues. With 5 bases clipped from V and 4 bases from J, the junction kept 10 bases outside the gene matches. CDR3 amino acids: CASSSQDSGRFTGELFF. CDR3 bases: TGTGCCAGCAGTTCGCAAGATAGCGGGAGGTTCACCGGGGAGCTGTTTTTT.

In this sample, this clonotype turned up a few times. V is TRBV11-2 and J is TRBJ2-1; D not certain. The V gene's germline CDR1 is SGHAT and CDR2 FQNNGV. This CDR3 is 13 amino acids long. The V end was cut by 1 base, the J end by 6 bases, with 7 bases between. CDR3 in amino acids: CASSLGPSNEQFF. For the CDR3, the DNA is TGTGCCAGCAGCTTAGGCCCCTCCAATGAGCAGTTCTTC.

The rearrangement uses TRBV11-2 and TRBJ2-2; weak D call: TRBD2 (6 bases). CDR1 and CDR2 from the germline V gene are SGHAT and FQNNGV. This CDR3 region has 16 residues. V was cut by 5 bases and J by 3 bases, with 16 bases left in between. This chain's CDR3 is CASSPRRDSHTGELFF. The CDR3 coding sequence is TGTGCCAGCAGCCCCCGCCGGGACTCGCACACCGGGGAGCTGTTTTTT.

This clonotype was seen only a few times. The chain employs TRBV19 and TRBJ1-5, with D unresolved. With 6 bases removed from V and 0 bases from J, the gap between germline ends came to 9 bases. Germline CDR1 LNHDA, CDR2 SQIVND (reference sequence). This CDR3 comprises 14 residues. The CDR3 protein is CASRGSNSNQPQHF. Here the CDR3 DNA reads TGTGCCAGTAGAGGGTCAAATAGCAATCAGCCCCAGCATTTT.

This clonotype was detected ten times or more. The rearrangement links TRBV7-2 to TRBJ2-3; D is unclear. V lost 1 base and J 5 bases, leaving 7 bases between the germline ends. The CDR3 has 13 residues. Germline V gene sequence: CDR1 SGHTA, CDR2 FQGNSA. CDR3 region: CASSLGLRDTQYF. CDR3 bases: TGTGCCAGCAGCTTAGGTCTCAGAGATACGCAGTATTTT.

This chain joins TRBV5-1 and TRBJ2-2, with 7 positions matching TRBD1. Germline values: CDR1 SGHRS, CDR2 YFSETQ. The CDR3 sequence is 13 residues long. With 5 bases clipped from V and 6 bases from J, the junction kept 4 bases outside the gene matches. The CDR3 sequence is CASSFDRAGELFF. The CDR3 DNA reads TGCGCCAGCAGTTTCGACAGGGCCGGGGAGCTGTTTTTT.